The 5 T cell receptor beta chains below were found in one sample sequenced in a study of cytomegalovirus exposure and HLA in healthy donors. The PCR employed 60 Vbeta primers together with 13 Jbeta primers. Assay used: immunoSEQ multiplex PCR; TCRdb lists only in-frame clones, some missing. Of more than 150,000 clones in the sample, over 65% were seen once. The material sequenced was PBMCs. The receptors stem from a man between 18 and 35 years old in good health and CMV-seronegative.

This sequence joins TRBV19 and TRBJ2-7, with a possible D match to TRBD1 (5 bases). This CDR3 region has 14 residues. The ends were cut back, 3 bases at V and 3 bases at J, with 12 bases in the middle. Germline V gives CDR1 LNHDA, CDR2 SQIVND (reference sequence). The CDR3 is CASSMGRGGYEQYF. CDR3 bases: TGTGCCAGTAGTATGGGTAGGGGCGGCTACGAGCAGTACTTC.

V gene TRBV6-6 combines with J gene TRBJ1-2; D may be TRBD1 (5 bases). The CDR3 runs 13 residues. Trimming cost V 5 bases and J 7 bases, with 14 bases left between them. Per germline, CDR1 MNHNY and CDR2 SVGAGI (reference sequence). The CDR3 nucleotides are TGTGCCAGCAGTGAGGGAGGGGAGGCTGGCTACACCTTC. This encodes CASSEGGEAGYTF.

The V call is TRBV7-6, the J call TRBJ2-6; D is perhaps TRBD2 (6 bases). Per germline, CDR1 SGHVS and CDR2 FNYEAQ. The CDR3 runs to 13 residues. V lost 11 bases and J 1 base, leaving 9 bases between the germline ends. CDR3 sequence (DNA): TGTGCCGGAGGGTGGTCTGGGGCCAACGTCCTGACTTTC. This translates into CAGGWSGANVLTF.

This chain uses TRBV18 with TRBJ1-2; TRBD1 agrees at 12 bases. V lost 3 bases to trimming and J lost 8 bases; unmatched junction nucleotides: 10. The length of the CDR3 is 16 residues. In germline, CDR1 is KGHSH, CDR2 LQKENI. CDR3 loop: CASSPGTGGAGGGYTF. The CDR3 nucleotides are TGTGCCAGCTCACCCGGGACAGGGGGCGCCGGGGGCGGCTACACCTTC.

The chain is built from TRBV27 and TRBJ2-1, with D perhaps TRBD2 (6 bases). CDR1 is MNHEY, CDR2 SMNVEV, per germline (reference sequence). Trimming removed 2 bases at V and 6 bases at J, with 8 bases between. The CDR3 has 13 residues. Here the CDR3 DNA reads TGTGCCAGCAGTTTAGTCGGGAGCAATGAGCAGTTCTTC. The encoded protein is CASSLVGSNEQFF.